The next 23 T cell receptor beta chains were all read from a single sample in a study of CD8+ T cells in alopecia areata. Extracted from the samples, RNA was reverse transcribed into cDNA to serve as the sequencing template. Sequencing was performed with immunoSEQ multiplex PCR; in TCRdb, only in-frame clones are kept and a portion is missing. The sample carries 150,000 to 200,000 clones, about three fifths recorded once. The treatment denotes: oral pan-JAK inhibitor, 5-10 mg twice daily. The input for sequencing was CD4+ T cells sorted from blood, taken at week 4, from a patient treated with tofacitinib. The source of these receptors is a human donor with alopecia areata.

This clone was detected only a few times. This rearrangement joins TRBV5-5 to TRBJ1-3; D is perhaps TRBD1 (5 bases). This CDR3 has 15 amino acids. From germline, CDR1 is SGHKS and CDR2 YYEKEE (reference sequence). The ends were cut back, 0 bases at V and 0 bases at J, with 7 bases in the middle. The CDR3 loop is CASSLEGHSGNTIYF. The CDR3 DNA follows: TGTGCCAGCAGCTTGGAGGGGCACTCTGGAAACACCATATATTTT.

The chain links TRBV5-4 to TRBJ1-2; D possibly corresponds to TRBD1 (6 bases). CDR1 SGHNT and CDR2 YYREEE come from the germline V gene (reference sequence). Trimming took off 4 bases at V and 8 bases at J, with 12 bases between the two ends. There are 12 residues in the CDR3. The CDR3 region has the DNA TGTGCCAGCAGCGAAACAGGGTTGGGCTACACCTTC. This gives the protein CASSETGLGYTF.

This rearrangement joins TRBV11-2 to TRBJ2-5; perhaps TRBD2 as D (6 bases). V was trimmed by 5 bases and J by 4 bases, leaving 14 bases between them. Germline CDR1 and CDR2: SGHAT and FQNNGV. The CDR3 has 14 amino acids. The CDR3 DNA follows: TGTGCCAGCAGCCGGAGGGGCTTTGTAGAGACCCAGTACTTC. Translation gives CASSRRGFVETQYF.

This clone was observed a handful of times. The chain has TRBV19 and TRBJ1-5, with 8 bases identical to TRBD1. There are 14 residues in the CDR3. V was pared by 5 bases and J by 7 bases, with 7 bases of the junction left unmatched. Per the germline V gene, CDR1 is LNHDA and CDR2 is SQIVND (reference sequence). CDR3 DNA sequence: TGTGCCAGTAGTCCACGGACAGGGAACCAGCCCCAGCATTTT. Encoded protein: CASSPRTGNQPQHF.

The chain links TRBV7-8 to TRBJ2-2; 7 bases map to TRBD2. J gave up 5 bases and V 0 bases, and 0 bases lay outside the gene matches. Per the germline V gene, CDR1 is SGHVS and CDR2 is FQNEAQ. The CDR3 has 14 amino acids. CDR3 protein: CASSLAGGTGELFF. The CDR3 DNA reads TGTGCCAGCAGCTTAGCGGGGGGGACCGGGGAGCTGTTTTTT. The full variable domain, its missing parts supplied by reference TRBV7-8 and TRBJ2-2, is GAGVSQSPRYKVAKRGQDVALRCDPISGHVSLFWYQQALGQGPEFLTYFQNEAQLDKSGLPSDRFFAERPEGSVSTLKIQRTQQEDSAVYLCASSLAGGTGELFFGEGSRLTVL.

V and J are TRBV15 and TRBJ2-2; D may correspond to TRBD1 or TRBD2 (5 bases each). The CDR3 extends over 14 amino acids. CDR1 is LNHNV and CDR2 is YYDKDF in the germline V gene (reference sequence). V lost 5 bases and J 5 bases, leaving 12 bases between the germline ends. CDR3 bases: TGTGCCACCAGCCCGGGGCCTGGGACCGGGGAGCTGTTTTTT. The encoded protein is CATSPGPGTGELFF. Full variable domain (outside the CDR3, taken from reference TRBV15 and TRBJ2-2): DAMVIQNPRYQVTQFGKPVTLSCSQTLNHNVMYWYQQKSSQAPKLLFHYYDKDFNNEADTPDNFQSRRPNTSFCFLDIRSPGLGDTAMYLCATSPGPGTGELFFGEGSRLTVL.

This clone was observed a handful of times. The gene calls are TRBV5-1 and TRBJ1-1; D possibly corresponds to TRBD1 (5 bases). With 0 bases removed from V and 0 bases from J, the gap between germline ends came to 18 bases. The length of the CDR3 is 18 residues. Germline V gene data show CDR1 as SGHRS and CDR2 as YFSETQ. CDR3 DNA sequence: TGCGCCAGCAGCTTGGGGAAGGGGTGGACGGGGATGAACACTGAAGCTTTCTTT. Protein product: CASSLGKGWTGMNTEAFF.

This clone was recorded a few times. The chain recombines TRBV5-1 with TRBJ2-3; D gene unclear. This CDR3 comprises 15 residues. V was cut by 0 bases and J by 0 bases, with 8 bases left in between. Germline CDR1 and CDR2: SGHRS and YFSETQ. The CDR3 nucleotides read TGCGCCAGCAGCTTGGTTCCAGCTAGCACAGATACGCAGTATTTT. Translated, it gives CASSLVPASTDTQYF.

The chain recombines TRBV5-4 with TRBJ1-2; 8 positions agree with TRBD1. Germline V gene lookup returns CDR1 SGHNT and CDR2 YYREEE (reference sequence). This CDR3 contains 13 residues. V lost 5 bases and J lost 7; bases outside the gene matches: 7. The chain's CDR3 is CASSDTGGTGYTF. The CDR3 DNA sequence: TGTGCCAGCAGTGATACAGGGGGGACTGGCTACACCTTC.

In this sample, this clone turned up once. V is TRBV5-1 and J is TRBJ2-5; 8 bases map to TRBD1. Germline loops: CDR1 SGHRS, CDR2 YFSETQ. Unmatched junction bases numbered 12, after V lost 6 bases and J lost 5 bases. The length of the CDR3 is 15 residues. The CDR3 nucleotides are TGCGCCAGCACCCCACGAACCACAGGGGGTGAGACCCAGTACTTC. It specifies CASTPRTTGGETQYF.

This clone was found a few times. This rearrangement joins TRBV4-2 to TRBJ2-3; a weak D match, TRBD2 (6 bases). The CDR3 length is 16 residues. Trimming removed 0 bases from V and 3 bases from J, with 13 bases in between. CDR1 LGHNA and CDR2 YNFKEQ come from the germline V gene. CDR3 nucleotide sequence: TGTGCCAGCAGCCAAGATATGAAGGGGAGGACAGATACGCAGTATTTT. This translates into CASSQDMKGRTDTQYF.

The chain joins TRBV6-1 to TRBJ2-7; 11 bases match TRBD2. Germline values: CDR1 MNHNS, CDR2 SASEGT. The CDR3 is made up of 14 amino acids. V trimming: 6 bases; J trimming: 2 bases; junction bases outside the gene matches: 3. DNA of the CDR3: TGTGCCAGCAGAACTAGCGGGGGAGCCTACGAGCAGTACTTC. As protein: CASRTSGGAYEQYF.

This sequence joins TRBV7-2 and TRBJ2-5; 11 bases align to TRBD1. Germline CDR1 and CDR2: SGHTA and FQGNSA. Germline trimming cut 5 bases from V and 10 bases from J; bases unmatched to any gene: 9. This CDR3 spans 14 amino acids. CDR3 in DNA: TGTGCCAGCAGCCCCGGGACAGGGGGACTGGTCCAGTACTTC. It specifies CASSPGTGGLVQYF.

This clone appeared a single time. The J gene is TRBJ1-5, the V gene TRBV7-8, with D possibly matching TRBD1 (5 bases). The CDR3 has 16 amino acids. Trimming removed 2 bases from V and 5 bases from J, with 16 bases in between. Germline V CDR1 and CDR2: SGHVS, FQNEAQ. CDR3 DNA sequence: TGTGCCAGCAGCTTACAGGGTTGGGGGGATGATCAGCCCCAGCATTTT. It is translated as CASSLQGWGDDQPQHF.

The chain is built from TRBV6-5 and TRBJ1-6; D is uncertain. Trimming took 2 bases from V and 6 from J, leaving 8 bases between them. The CDR3 runs to 14 residues. From germline, CDR1 is MNHEY and CDR2 SVGAGI. CDR3 coding DNA: TGTGCCAGCAGTTACGGCGGCAGTAATTCACCCCTCCACTTT. It is translated as CASSYGGSNSPLHF.

A single count supports this clone. The chain has TRBV7-2 and TRBJ1-5; D gene ambiguous. The length of the CDR3 is 16 residues. From germline, CDR1 is SGHTA and CDR2 FQGNSA. V was cut by 0 bases and J by 0 bases, with 9 bases left in between. The CDR3, as DNA: TGTGCCAGCAGCTTAGCTCCACGAACTAGCAATCAGCCCCAGCATTTT. Its translation: CASSLAPRTSNQPQHF.

The rearrangement uses TRBV7-6 and TRBJ2-1; TRBD2 matches 8 bases. The trim removed 4 bases at V and 6 bases at J, leaving 2 bases unmatched. This CDR3 is built from 13 residues. CDR1 and CDR2 from the germline V gene are SGHVS and FNYEAQ. The CDR3 coding sequence is TGTGCCAGCAGCTCGGGGGGGGTCAATGAGCAGTTCTTC. Translation: CASSSGGVNEQFF.

The V gene is TRBV29-1, the J gene TRBJ2-1, with D possibly being TRBD1 (6 bases). The CDR3 runs to 12 residues. Germline CDR1 SQVTM, CDR2 ANQGSEA. Trimming took 3 bases from V and 7 from J, leaving 10 bases between them. CDR3 region: CSVEWGRNEQFF. CDR3 sequence (DNA): TGCAGCGTTGAGTGGGGGCGGAATGAGCAGTTCTTC.

The chain couples TRBV27 to TRBJ2-2, with a weak D call TRBD1 (5 bases). The CDR3 loop spans 14 amino acids. Germline assignment: CDR1 MNHEY and CDR2 SMNVEV (reference sequence). V was pared by 4 bases and J by 5 bases, with 11 bases between. The CDR3 loop is CASSSYRTTGELFF. The CDR3 nucleotides are TGTGCCAGCAGTTCCTACAGGACAACCGGGGAGCTGTTTTTT.

This chain connects TRBV30 to TRBJ2-5, with D perhaps matching TRBD1 or TRBD2 (6 bases each). This CDR3 contains 20 residues. The germline V and J ends were trimmed by 2 bases and 1 base, with 29 bases remaining between them. Germline V CDR1 and CDR2: GTSNPN, SVGIG (reference sequence). CDR3 nucleotide sequence: TGTGCCTGGAGTCGATCTGCCTCGGGGGCGCAGGCATGGTTCCAAGAGACCCAGTACTTC. Amino acids: CAWSRSASGAQAWFQETQYF.

The chain recombines TRBV30 with TRBJ2-3, with TRBD1 matching 9 bases. V shed 1 base and J 8 bases; nucleotides not matched to a gene: 4. CDR3 length: 13 residues. Per the germline V gene, CDR1 is GTSNPN and CDR2 is SVGIG (reference sequence). The CDR3, as DNA: TGTGCCTGGAGTGGAACGGGACAGGGTACGCAGTATTTT. It codes for CAWSGTGQGTQYF.

The chain joins TRBV5-6 to TRBJ1-2; TRBD1 is a possible D gene (5 bases). V was cut by 3 bases and J by 6 bases, with 15 bases left in between. The CDR3 totals 14 residues. Germline-derived CDR1 and CDR2 are SGHDT and YYEEEE. The CDR3 nucleotides are TGTGCCAGCAGCTCTTGGTCAGGGTGGGATGGCTACACCTTC. Translation gives CASSSWSGWDGYTF.

The chain has TRBV29-1 and TRBJ2-1, with 7 bases identical to TRBD1. The CDR3 covers 13 residues. V lost 4 bases, J lost 9 bases, and 9 bases stayed unmatched. The germline CDR1 and CDR2 sequences are SQVTM and ANQGSEA. CDR3 bases: TGCAGCGTTGTTATCACAGGGGTGGCTGAGCAGTTCTTC. As protein: CSVVITGVAEQFF.